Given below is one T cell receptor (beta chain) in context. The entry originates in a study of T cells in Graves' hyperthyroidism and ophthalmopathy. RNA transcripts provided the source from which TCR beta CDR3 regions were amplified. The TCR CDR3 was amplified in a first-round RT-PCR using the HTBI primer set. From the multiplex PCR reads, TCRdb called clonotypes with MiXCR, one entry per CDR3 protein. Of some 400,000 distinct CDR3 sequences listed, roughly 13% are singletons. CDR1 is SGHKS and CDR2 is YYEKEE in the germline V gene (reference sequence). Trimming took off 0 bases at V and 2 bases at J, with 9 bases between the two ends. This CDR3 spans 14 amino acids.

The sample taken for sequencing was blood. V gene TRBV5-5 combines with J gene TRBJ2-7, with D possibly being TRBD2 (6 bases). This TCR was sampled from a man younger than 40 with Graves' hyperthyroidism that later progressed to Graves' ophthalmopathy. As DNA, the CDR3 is TGTGCCAGCAGCTTGGTTCCGGGAGCCTACGAGCAGTACTTC. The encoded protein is CASSLVPGAYEQYF.